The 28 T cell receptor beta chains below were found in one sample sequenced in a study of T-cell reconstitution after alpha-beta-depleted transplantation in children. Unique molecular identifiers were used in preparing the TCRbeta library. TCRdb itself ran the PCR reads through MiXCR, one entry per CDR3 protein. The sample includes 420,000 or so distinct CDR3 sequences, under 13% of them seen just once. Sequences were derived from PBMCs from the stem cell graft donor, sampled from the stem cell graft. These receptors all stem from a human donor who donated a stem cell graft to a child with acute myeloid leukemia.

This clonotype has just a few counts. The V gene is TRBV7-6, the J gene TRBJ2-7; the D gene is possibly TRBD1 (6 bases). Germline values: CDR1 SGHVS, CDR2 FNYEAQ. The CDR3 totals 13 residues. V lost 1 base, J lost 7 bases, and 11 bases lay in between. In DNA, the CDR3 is TGTGCCAGCAGCTTAGATCGTCAGGGGGAGCAGTACGTC. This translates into CASSLDRQGEQYV.

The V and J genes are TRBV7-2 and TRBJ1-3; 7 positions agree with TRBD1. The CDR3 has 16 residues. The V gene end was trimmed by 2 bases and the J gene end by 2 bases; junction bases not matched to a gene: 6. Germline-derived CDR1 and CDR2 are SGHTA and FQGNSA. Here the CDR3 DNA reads TGTGCCAGCAGCTTATGGACAGGAGTGGCTGGAAACACCATATATTTT. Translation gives CASSLWTGVAGNTIYF.

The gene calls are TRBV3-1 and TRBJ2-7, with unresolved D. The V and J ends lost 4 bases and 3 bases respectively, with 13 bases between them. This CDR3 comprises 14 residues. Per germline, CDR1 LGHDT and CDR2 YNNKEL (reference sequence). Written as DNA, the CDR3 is TGTGCCAGCAGCCCCGGGCGGCAGTTCTACGAGCAGTACTTC. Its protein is CASSPGRQFYEQYF.

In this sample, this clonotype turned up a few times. The CDR3 reads CASTEGQGAYEQYF. CDR3 nucleotide sequence: TGTGCCAGCACCGAGGGACAGGGGGCCTACGAGCAGTACTTC. The rearrangement links TRBV12-3 or TRBV12-4 to TRBJ2-7; 11 bases align to TRBD1. This CDR3 has 14 amino acids. V lost 7 bases and J lost 2; bases outside the gene matches: 4.

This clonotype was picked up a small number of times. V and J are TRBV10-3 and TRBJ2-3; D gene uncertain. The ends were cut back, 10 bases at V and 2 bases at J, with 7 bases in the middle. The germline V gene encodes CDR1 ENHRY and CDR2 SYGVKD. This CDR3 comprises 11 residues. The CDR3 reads CATTNTDTQYF. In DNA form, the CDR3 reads TGTGCCACAACGAACACAGATACGCAGTATTTT.

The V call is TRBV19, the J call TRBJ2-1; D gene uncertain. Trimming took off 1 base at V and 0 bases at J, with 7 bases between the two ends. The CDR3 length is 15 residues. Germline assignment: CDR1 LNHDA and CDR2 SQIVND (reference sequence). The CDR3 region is CASSIGWSSYNEQFF. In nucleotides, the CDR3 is TGTGCCAGTAGTATAGGGTGGAGCTCCTACAATGAGCAGTTCTTC.

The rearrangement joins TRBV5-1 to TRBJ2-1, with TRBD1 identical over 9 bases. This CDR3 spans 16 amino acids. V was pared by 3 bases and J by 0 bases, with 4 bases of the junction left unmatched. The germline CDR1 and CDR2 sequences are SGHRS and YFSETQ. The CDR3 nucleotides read TGCGCCAGCAGCTGGGACAGGGCTAGCTCCTACAATGAGCAGTTCTTC. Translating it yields CASSWDRASSYNEQFF.

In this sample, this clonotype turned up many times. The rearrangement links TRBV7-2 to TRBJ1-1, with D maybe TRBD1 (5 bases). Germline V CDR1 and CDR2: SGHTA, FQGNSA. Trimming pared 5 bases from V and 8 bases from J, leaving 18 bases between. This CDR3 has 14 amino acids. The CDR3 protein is CASSPTGAPGEAFF. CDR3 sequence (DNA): TGTGCCAGCAGCCCCACTGGGGCCCCGGGGGAAGCTTTCTTT.

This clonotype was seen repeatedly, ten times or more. The CDR3 sequence is CSADRGLGETQYF. The CDR3 DNA is TGCAGCGCCGACAGGGGGCTGGGCGAGACCCAGTACTTC. V is TRBV29-1 and J is TRBJ2-5, with TRBD1 matching over 10 bases. J gave up 5 bases and V 7 bases, and 7 bases lay outside the gene matches. The CDR3 extends over 13 amino acids. From germline, CDR1 is SQVTM and CDR2 ANQGSEA.

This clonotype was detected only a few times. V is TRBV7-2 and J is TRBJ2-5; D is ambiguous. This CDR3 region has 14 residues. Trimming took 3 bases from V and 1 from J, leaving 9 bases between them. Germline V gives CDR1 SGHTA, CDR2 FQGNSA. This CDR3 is CASSFSAVQETQYF. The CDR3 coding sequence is TGTGCCAGCAGCTTCTCTGCGGTCCAAGAGACCCAGTACTTC.

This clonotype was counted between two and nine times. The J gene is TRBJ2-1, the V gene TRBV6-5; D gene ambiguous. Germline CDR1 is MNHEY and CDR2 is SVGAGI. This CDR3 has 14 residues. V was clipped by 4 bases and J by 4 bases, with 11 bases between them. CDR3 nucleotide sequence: TGTGCCAGCAGTTGGAGTTTAGAGTACAATGAGCAGTTCTTC. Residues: CASSWSLEYNEQFF.

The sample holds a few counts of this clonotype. The CDR3 sequence: CASSVRDGSNQPQHF. CDR3 nucleotides: TGTGCCAGCAGTGTTAGGGACGGGAGCAATCAGCCCCAGCATTTT. The J gene is TRBJ1-5, the V gene TRBV6-1, with D tentatively TRBD1 (5 bases). The CDR3 covers 15 residues. The germline V gene has CDR1 MNHNS and CDR2 SASEGT. Trimming took off 4 bases at V and 1 base at J, with 11 bases between the two ends.

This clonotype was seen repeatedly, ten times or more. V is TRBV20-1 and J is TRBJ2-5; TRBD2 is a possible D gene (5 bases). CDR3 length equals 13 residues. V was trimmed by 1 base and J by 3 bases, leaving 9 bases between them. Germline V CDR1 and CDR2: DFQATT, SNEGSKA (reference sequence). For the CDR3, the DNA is TGCAGTGCTAGAGTCGCGGGTAAAGAGACCCAGTACTTC. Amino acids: CSARVAGKETQYF.

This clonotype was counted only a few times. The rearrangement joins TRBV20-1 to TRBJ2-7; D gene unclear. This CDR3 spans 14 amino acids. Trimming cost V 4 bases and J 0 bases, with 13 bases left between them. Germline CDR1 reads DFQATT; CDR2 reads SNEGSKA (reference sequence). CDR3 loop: CSATPSASSYEQYV. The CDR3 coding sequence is TGCAGTGCTACCCCAAGCGCGAGCTCCTACGAGCAGTACGTC.

The CDR3 nucleotides are TGTGCCAGCAGCCCACCTACTAGCGGCAGCACAGATACGCAGTATTTT. The encoded protein is CASSPPTSGSTDTQYF. This chain links TRBV4-2 with TRBJ2-3; 8 bases line up with TRBD2. In germline, CDR1 is LGHNA, CDR2 YNFKEQ. The CDR3 length is 16 residues. The ends lost 4 bases at V and 0 bases at J; junction bases unmatched: 6.

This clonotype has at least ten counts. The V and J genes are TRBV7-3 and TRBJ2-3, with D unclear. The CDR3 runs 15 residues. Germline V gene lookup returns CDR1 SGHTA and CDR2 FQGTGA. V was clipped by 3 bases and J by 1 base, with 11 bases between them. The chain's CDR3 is CASSLSSRGTDTQYF. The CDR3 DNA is TGTGCCAGCAGCTTGTCTTCTCGGGGCACAGATACGCAGTATTTT.

CDR3 DNA sequence: TGTGCCAGCAGCCAATTTTTCAGGGGGCGAGAGACCCAGTACTTC. It encodes CASSQFFRGRETQYF. This chain links TRBV4-2 with TRBJ2-5, with 8 positions matching TRBD1. Germline V gene sequence: CDR1 LGHNA, CDR2 YNFKEQ. With V trimmed by 2 bases and J by 4 bases, 6 bases remained unmatched. This CDR3 comprises 15 residues.

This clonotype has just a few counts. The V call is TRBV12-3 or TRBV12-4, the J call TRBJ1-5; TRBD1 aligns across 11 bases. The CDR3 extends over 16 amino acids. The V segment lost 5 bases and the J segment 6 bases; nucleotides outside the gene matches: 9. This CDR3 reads CASSIWDRGLGQPQHF. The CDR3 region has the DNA TGTGCCAGCAGTATATGGGACAGGGGGTTGGGTCAGCCCCAGCATTTT.

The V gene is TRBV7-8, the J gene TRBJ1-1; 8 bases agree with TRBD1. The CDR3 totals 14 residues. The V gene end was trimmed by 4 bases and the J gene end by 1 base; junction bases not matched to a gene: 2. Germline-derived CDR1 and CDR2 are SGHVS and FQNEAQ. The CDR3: CASSWTGPNTEAFF. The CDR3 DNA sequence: TGTGCCAGCAGCTGGACAGGGCCGAACACTGAAGCTTTCTTT.

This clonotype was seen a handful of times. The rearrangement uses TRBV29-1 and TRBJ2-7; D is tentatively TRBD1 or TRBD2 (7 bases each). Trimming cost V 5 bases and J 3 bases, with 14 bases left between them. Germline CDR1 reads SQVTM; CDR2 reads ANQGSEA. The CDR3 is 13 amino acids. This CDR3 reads CSVTRGGRYEQYF. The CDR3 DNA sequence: TGCAGCGTTACCAGGGGGGGACGCTACGAGCAGTACTTC.

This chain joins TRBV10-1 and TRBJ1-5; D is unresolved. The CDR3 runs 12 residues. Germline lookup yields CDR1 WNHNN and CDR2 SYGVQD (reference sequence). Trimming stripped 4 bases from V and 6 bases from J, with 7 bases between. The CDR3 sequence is CASSVGSQPQHF. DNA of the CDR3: TGCGCCAGCAGTGTCGGCTCTCAGCCCCAGCATTTT.

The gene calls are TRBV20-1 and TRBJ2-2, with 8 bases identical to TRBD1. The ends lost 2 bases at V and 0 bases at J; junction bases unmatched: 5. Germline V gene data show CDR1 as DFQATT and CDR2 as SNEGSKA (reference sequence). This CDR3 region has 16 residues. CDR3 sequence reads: CSARPSDRANTGELFF. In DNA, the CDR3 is TGCAGTGCTAGACCCTCGGACAGGGCGAACACCGGGGAGCTGTTTTTT.

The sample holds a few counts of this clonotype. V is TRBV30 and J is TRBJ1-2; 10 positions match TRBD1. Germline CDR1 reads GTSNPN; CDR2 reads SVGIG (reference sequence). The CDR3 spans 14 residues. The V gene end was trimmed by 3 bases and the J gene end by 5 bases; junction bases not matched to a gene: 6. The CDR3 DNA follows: TGTGCCTGGAGCCCGACAGGGGGCGCATATGGCTACACCTTC. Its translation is CAWSPTGGAYGYTF.

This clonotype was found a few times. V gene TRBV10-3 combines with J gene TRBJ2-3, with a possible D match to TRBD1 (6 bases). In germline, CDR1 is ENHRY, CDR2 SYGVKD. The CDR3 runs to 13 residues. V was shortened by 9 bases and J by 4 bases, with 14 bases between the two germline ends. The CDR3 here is CAILGHEADTQYF. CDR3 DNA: TGTGCCATTTTGGGACACGAAGCAGATACGCAGTATTTT.

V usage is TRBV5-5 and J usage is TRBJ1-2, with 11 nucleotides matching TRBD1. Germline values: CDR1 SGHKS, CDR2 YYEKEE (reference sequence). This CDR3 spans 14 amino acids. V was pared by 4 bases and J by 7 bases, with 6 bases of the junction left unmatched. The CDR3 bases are TGTGCCAGCAGCCTAGGACAGGGGGCCGCTGGCTACACCTTC. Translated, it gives CASSLGQGAAGYTF.

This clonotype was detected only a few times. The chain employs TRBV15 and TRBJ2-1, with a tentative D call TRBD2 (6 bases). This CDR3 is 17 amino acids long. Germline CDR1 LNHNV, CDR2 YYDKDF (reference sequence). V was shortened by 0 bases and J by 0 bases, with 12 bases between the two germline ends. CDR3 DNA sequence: TGTGCCACCAGCAGAGAAGAGCTAGCGAGCTCCTACAATGAGCAGTTCTTC. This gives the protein CATSREELASSYNEQFF.

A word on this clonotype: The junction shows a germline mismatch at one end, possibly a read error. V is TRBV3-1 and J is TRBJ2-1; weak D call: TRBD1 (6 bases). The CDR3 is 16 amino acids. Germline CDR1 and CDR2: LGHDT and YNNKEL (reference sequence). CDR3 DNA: TGTGCCTGCAGCCAAGTCGGGACAATTATCGACAATGAGCAGTTCTTC. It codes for CACSQVGTIIDNEQFF.

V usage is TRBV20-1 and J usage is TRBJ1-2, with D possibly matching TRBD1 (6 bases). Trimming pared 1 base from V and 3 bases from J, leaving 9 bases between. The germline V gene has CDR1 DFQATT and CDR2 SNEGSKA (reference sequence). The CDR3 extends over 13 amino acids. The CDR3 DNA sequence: TGCAGTGCTAGAGCACAGGGAGACTATGGCTACACCTTC. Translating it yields CSARAQGDYGYTF.